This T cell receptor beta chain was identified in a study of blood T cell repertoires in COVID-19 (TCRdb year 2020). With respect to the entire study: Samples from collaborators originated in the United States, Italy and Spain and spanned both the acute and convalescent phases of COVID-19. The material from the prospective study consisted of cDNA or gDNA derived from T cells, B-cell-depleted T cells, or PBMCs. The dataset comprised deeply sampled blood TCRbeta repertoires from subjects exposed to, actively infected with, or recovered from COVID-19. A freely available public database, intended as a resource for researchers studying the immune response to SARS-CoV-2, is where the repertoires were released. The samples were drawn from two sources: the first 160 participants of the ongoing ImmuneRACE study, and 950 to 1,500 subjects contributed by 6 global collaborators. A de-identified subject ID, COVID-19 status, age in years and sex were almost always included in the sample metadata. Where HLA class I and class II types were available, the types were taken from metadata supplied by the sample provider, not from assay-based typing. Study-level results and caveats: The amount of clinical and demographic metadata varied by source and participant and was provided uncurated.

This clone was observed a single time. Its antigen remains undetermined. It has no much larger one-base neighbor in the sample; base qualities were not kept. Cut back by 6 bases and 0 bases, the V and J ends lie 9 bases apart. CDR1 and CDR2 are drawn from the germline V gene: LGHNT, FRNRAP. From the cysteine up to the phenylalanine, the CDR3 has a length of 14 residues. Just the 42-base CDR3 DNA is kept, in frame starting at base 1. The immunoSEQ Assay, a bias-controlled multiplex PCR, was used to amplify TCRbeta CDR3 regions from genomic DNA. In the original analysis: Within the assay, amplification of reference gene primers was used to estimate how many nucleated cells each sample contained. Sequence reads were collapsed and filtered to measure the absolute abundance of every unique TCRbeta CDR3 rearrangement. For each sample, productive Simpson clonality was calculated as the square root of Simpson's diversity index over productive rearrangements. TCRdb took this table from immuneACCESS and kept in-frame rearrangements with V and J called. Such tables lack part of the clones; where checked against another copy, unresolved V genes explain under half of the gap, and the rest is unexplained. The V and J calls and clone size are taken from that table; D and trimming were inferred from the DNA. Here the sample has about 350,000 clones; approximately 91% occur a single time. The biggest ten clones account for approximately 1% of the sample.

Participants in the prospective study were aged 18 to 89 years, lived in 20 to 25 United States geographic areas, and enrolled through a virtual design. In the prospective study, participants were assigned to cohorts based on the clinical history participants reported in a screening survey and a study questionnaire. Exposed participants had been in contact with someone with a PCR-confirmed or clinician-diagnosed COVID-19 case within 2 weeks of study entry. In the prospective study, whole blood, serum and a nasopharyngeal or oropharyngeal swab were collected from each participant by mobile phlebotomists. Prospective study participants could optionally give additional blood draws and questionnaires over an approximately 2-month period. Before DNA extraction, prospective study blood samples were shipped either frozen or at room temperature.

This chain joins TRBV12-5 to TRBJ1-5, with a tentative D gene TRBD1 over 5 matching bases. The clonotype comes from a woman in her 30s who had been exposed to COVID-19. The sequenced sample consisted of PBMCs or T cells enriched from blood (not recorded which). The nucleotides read TGTGCTAGTGGGCTGACAGCTAGCAATCAGCCCCAGCATTTT. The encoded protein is CASGLTASNQPQHF.